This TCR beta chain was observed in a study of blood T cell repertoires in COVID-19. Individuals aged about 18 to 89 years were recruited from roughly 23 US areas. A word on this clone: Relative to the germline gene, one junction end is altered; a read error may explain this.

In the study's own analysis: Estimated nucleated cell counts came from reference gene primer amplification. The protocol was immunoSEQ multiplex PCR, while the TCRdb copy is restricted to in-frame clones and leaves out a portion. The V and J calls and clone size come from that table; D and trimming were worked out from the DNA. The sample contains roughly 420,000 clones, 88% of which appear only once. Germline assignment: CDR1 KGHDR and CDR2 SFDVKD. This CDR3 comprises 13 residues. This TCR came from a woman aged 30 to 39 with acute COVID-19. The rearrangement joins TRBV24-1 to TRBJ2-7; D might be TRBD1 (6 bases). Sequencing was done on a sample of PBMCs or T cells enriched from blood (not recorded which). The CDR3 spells CATSASRLGLGAF. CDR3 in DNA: TGTGCCACCAGTGCCTCTAGGTTAGGGTTGGGGGCGTTC.